Following are 21 T cell receptor beta chains from one sample sequenced in a study of early T cells in non-severe SARS-CoV-2 infection (dated by TCRdb to about 2021). The receptor library was made with 5' RACE. TCRdb lists the instrument as NextSeq 500. Through fastp at Q25 and MiXCR, TCRdb rebuilt clones from the public reads, retaining in-frame beta chains. Records with the same CDR3 protein are collapsed into one entry carrying the most frequent genes and DNA. The table for this sample lists under 20,000 distinct CDR3 sequences; about 4.8% of them were counted only once. The top ten constitute about 6.3% of the sample. The sequencing sample was made of whole blood. These receptors were collected from an adult who was a healthcare worker with PCR-confirmed SARS-CoV-2 infection or an uninfected control (not recorded which).

This clonotype is deemed medium-sized. The V gene is TRBV4-3, the J gene TRBJ1-5; weak D call: TRBD1 (6 bases). The germline V gene has CDR1 LGHNA and CDR2 YSLEER. V lost 0 bases, J lost 1 base, and 10 bases lay in between. CDR3 length equals 16 residues. The CDR3 reads CASSQDRGLSNQPQHF. In DNA, the CDR3 is TGCGCCAGCAGCCAAGATCGGGGGCTAAGCAATCAGCCCCAGCATTTT.

This clonotype has at least ten counts. The rearrangement uses TRBV6-2 or TRBV6-3 and TRBJ1-2; a possible D gene is TRBD1 (6 bases). This CDR3 is built from 14 residues. The V end was cut by 2 bases, the J end by 3 bases, with 10 bases between. Germline V lookup: CDR1 MNHEY, CDR2 SVGEGT. The CDR3, as DNA: TGTGCCAGCAGTTACCCAAACAGGGACTATGGCTACACCTTC. This gives the protein CASSYPNRDYGYTF.

This clonotype is termed medium-sized. This chain joins TRBV11-3 and TRBJ1-1, with D possibly TRBD1 on 5 matching bases. Germline V gene lookup returns CDR1 SGHNT and CDR2 YENEEA. With 4 bases removed from V and 3 bases from J, the gap between germline ends came to 9 bases. This CDR3 region has 13 residues. CDR3: CASSSGRHTEAFF. CDR3 in DNA: TGTGCCAGCAGCTCGGGACGGCACACTGAAGCTTTCTTT. The full variable domain, in which reference TRBV11-3 and TRBJ1-1 provide the parts outside the CDR3, is EAGVVQSPRYKIIEKKQPVAFWCNPISGHNTLYWYLQNLGQGPELLIRYENEEAVDDSQLPKDRFSAERLKGVDSTLKIQPAELGDSAVYLCASSSGRHTEAFFGQGTRLTVV.

This clonotype has at least ten counts. The chain has TRBV7-3 and TRBJ2-3, with D perhaps matching TRBD1 (6 bases). V lost 8 bases and J 1 base, leaving 10 bases between the germline ends. There are 13 residues in the CDR3. Germline values: CDR1 SGHTA, CDR2 FQGTGA. The DNA of the CDR3 is TGTGCCAGCGGGGGCGGAGGCACAGATACGCAGTATTTT. Encoded protein: CASGGGGTDTQYF.

At least ten counts were recorded for this clonotype. The V gene is TRBV20-1, the J gene TRBJ1-5; D possibly corresponds to TRBD1 (5 bases). CDR3 length equals 17 residues. The germline V gene has CDR1 DFQATT and CDR2 SNEGSKA (reference sequence). Trimming left V 3 bases short and J 0 bases short, with 18 bases between. For the CDR3, the DNA is TGCAGTGCTAGGGAACTAAACGGGGCTATTAGCAATCAGCCCCAGCATTTT. It is translated as CSARELNGAISNQPQHF.

This clonotype is medium-sized (0.01 to 0.1%) by share. The chain is built from TRBV11-2 and TRBJ2-1, with 8 bases fitting TRBD2. V lost 1 base to trimming and J lost 4 bases; unmatched junction nucleotides: 6. The germline CDR1 and CDR2 sequences are SGHAT and FQNNGV. The CDR3 length is 16 residues. The CDR3 loop reads CASSLVLTGGYNEQFF. The CDR3 bases are TGTGCCAGCAGCTTAGTACTTACGGGAGGGTACAATGAGCAGTTCTTC.

This clonotype was detected many times. This chain connects TRBV12-3 or TRBV12-4 to TRBJ1-1, with a tentative D call TRBD1 (6 bases). The CDR3 runs 13 residues. V was cut by 2 bases and J by 6 bases, with 10 bases left in between. The CDR3 loop reads CASSLTGFAEAFF. CDR3 DNA: TGTGCCAGCAGTTTAACAGGGTTCGCTGAAGCTTTCTTT.

This sequence joins TRBV10-2 and TRBJ2-1; 7 bases are shared with TRBD2. CDR1 and CDR2 from the germline V gene are WSHSY and SAAADI. The CDR3 totals 15 residues. V trimming: 4 bases; J trimming: 8 bases; junction bases outside the gene matches: 11. CDR3 sequence: CASSGLTSKSHEQFF. For the CDR3, the DNA is TGCGCCAGCAGTGGTCTGACTAGCAAAAGCCATGAGCAGTTCTTC.

This clonotype counts as medium-sized. The rearrangement uses TRBV20-1 and TRBJ2-5; a possible D gene is TRBD1 (6 bases). V lost 5 bases, J lost 7 bases, and 14 bases lay in between. This CDR3 has 12 residues. The germline V gene has CDR1 DFQATT and CDR2 SNEGSKA (reference sequence). The CDR3: CSAPRQVGTQYF. CDR3 nucleotide sequence: TGCAGTGCTCCGCGACAGGTTGGGACCCAGTACTTC.

This clonotype counts as medium-sized. This chain uses TRBV20-1 with TRBJ1-3, with D unclear. CDR1 is DFQATT and CDR2 is SNEGSKA in the germline V gene (reference sequence). The length of the CDR3 is 14 residues. V was clipped by 6 bases and J by 2 bases, with 14 bases between them. The CDR3 sequence: CSALPQWPGNTIYF. CDR3 nucleotide sequence: TGCAGTGCCCTTCCTCAGTGGCCTGGAAACACCATATATTTT.

This clonotype has at least ten counts. V gene TRBV29-1 combines with J gene TRBJ1-2, with 9 bases that match TRBD1. This CDR3 is built from 14 residues. Germline V gives CDR1 SQVTM, CDR2 ANQGSEA. The V gene end was trimmed by 6 bases and the J gene end by 4 bases; junction bases not matched to a gene: 9. CDR3 in DNA: TGCAGCGTGATCCTACAGGGGGCATCCTATGGCTACACCTTC. Residues: CSVILQGASYGYTF.

This clonotype has ten or more counts. The chain employs TRBV30 and TRBJ2-2; TRBD2 is a possible D gene (6 bases). CDR3 length: 16 residues. CDR1 GTSNPN and CDR2 SVGIG come from the germline V gene (reference sequence). Trimming pared 3 bases from V and 7 bases from J, leaving 21 bases between. The CDR3 DNA reads as TGTGCCTGGAGGCCGGGGCTTTGGGGAGGTGGCGGGGAGCTGTTTTTT. Translated: CAWRPGLWGGGGELFF.

At least ten counts were recorded for this clonotype. This rearrangement joins TRBV20-1 to TRBJ1-1, with D tentatively TRBD1 (5 bases). V lost 6 bases and J 11 bases, leaving 19 bases between the germline ends. This CDR3 contains 12 residues. Per germline, CDR1 DFQATT and CDR2 SNEGSKA (reference sequence). The CDR3 DNA is TGCAGTGCCCAAGGACTCTCCCGGGGGGCTTTCTTT. This translates into CSAQGLSRGAFF.

Many counts were recorded for this clonotype. This chain uses TRBV20-1 with TRBJ1-3; D is undetermined. The V end lost 1 base, the J end lost 0 bases, and 4 bases lay between the germline ends. Germline lookup yields CDR1 DFQATT and CDR2 SNEGSKA (reference sequence). CDR3 size: 13 residues. CDR3 loop: CSARGVSGNTIYF. The DNA of the CDR3 is TGCAGTGCTAGAGGAGTCTCTGGAAACACCATATATTTT.

The sample holds a few counts of this clonotype. The V and J genes are TRBV28 and TRBJ2-5; D unresolved. Per germline, CDR1 MDHEN and CDR2 SYDVKM. The V end lost 5 bases, the J end lost 0 bases, and 19 bases lay between the germline ends. This CDR3 has 17 amino acids. The CDR3 DNA sequence: TGTGCCAGCAGTCCCCCCGCAGCGTTATGGTACCAAGAGACCCAGTACTTC. Its translation: CASSPPAALWYQETQYF.

This clonotype has a count of ten or more. The chain uses TRBV20-1 and TRBJ2-1, with 12 nucleotides matching TRBD2. The CDR3 is made up of 14 amino acids. The germline gives CDR1 DFQATT, CDR2 SNEGSKA (reference sequence). V was clipped by 0 bases and J by 14 bases; unmatched bases: 8. CDR3 sequence reads: CSARDQTSGSIEFF. The CDR3, as DNA: TGCAGTGCTAGAGATCAGACTAGCGGGAGTATAGAGTTCTTC.

This clonotype is deemed medium-sized. The chain uses TRBV29-1 and TRBJ2-1; 11 bases are shared with TRBD2. This CDR3 has 16 residues. Unmatched junction bases numbered 7, after V lost 3 bases and J lost 3 bases. From germline, CDR1 is SQVTM and CDR2 ANQGSEA. The CDR3 region is CSVDDMGTSGYNEQFF. The DNA of the CDR3 is TGCAGCGTTGACGATATGGGGACTAGCGGCTACAATGAGCAGTTCTTC.

This clonotype was counted at least ten times. The genes are TRBV27 and TRBJ2-7; 12 nucleotides match TRBD2. V was pared by 6 bases and J by 4 bases, with 10 bases of the junction left unmatched. CDR1 is MNHEY and CDR2 is SMNVEV in the germline V gene (reference sequence). This CDR3 is 16 amino acids long. The CDR3 region has the DNA TGTGCCAGCAGCCGATCCGGGACTAGCGGGTCGTACGAGCAGTACTTC. Translated: CASSRSGTSGSYEQYF.

This clonotype was picked up many times. The chain employs TRBV5-4 and TRBJ2-7; D may be TRBD2 (6 bases). Germline values: CDR1 SGHNT, CDR2 YYREEE (reference sequence). The V gene lost 3 bases and the J gene lost 5 bases, with 12 bases spanning the gap. The CDR3 totals 13 residues. The CDR3 sequence: CASSSSWEDEQYV. The CDR3 coding sequence is TGTGCCAGCAGCTCTTCTTGGGAGGACGAGCAGTACGTC.

The genes are TRBV4-3 and TRBJ1-2, with no clear D. The CDR3 length is 15 residues. Per the germline V gene, CDR1 is LGHNA and CDR2 is YSLEER. Trimming left V 0 bases short and J 0 bases short, with 8 bases between. CDR3 DNA sequence: TGCGCCAGCAGCCAAGATTACAAGACTAACTATGGCTACACCTTC. This gives the protein CASSQDYKTNYGYTF.

The sample holds many counts of this clonotype. The chain has TRBV2 and TRBJ2-7, with 11 bases aligning to TRBD2. The CDR3 extends over 16 amino acids. The V segment lost 7 bases and the J segment 4 bases; nucleotides outside the gene matches: 12. CDR1 SNHLY and CDR2 FYNNEI come from the germline V gene. This CDR3 reads CASIWALAGATYEQYF. CDR3 DNA sequence: TGTGCCAGCATTTGGGCACTAGCGGGAGCTACTTACGAGCAGTACTTC.